This is a list of T cell receptor beta chains from one sample in a study of CD8+ T cells in alopecia areata. The table came from immunoSEQ multiplex PCR; TCRdb's copy has only in-frame clones and leaves some out. The top ten clones hold around 0.91% of a sample with 150,000 to 200,000 clones, just over 65% of them seen once. The sequencing used CD4+ T cells sorted from blood, collected at week 4, from a patient treated with tofacitinib. The receptors stem from a human donor with alopecia areata. Each CDR3 is given without its conserved first and last residue. Fields, in order: V gene, J gene, CDR3 protein.

v_gene: TRBV29-1
j_gene: TRBJ2-5
CDR3aa: SVEAPSLQETQY

v_gene: TRBV7-9
j_gene: TRBJ2-5
CDR3aa: ASSLGGAGGQY

v_gene: TRBV29-1
j_gene: TRBJ2-3
CDR3aa: SVDSGLPDTQY

v_gene: TRBV15
j_gene: TRBJ2-1
CDR3aa: ATSTSGTGKQF

v_gene: TRBV29-1
j_gene: TRBJ2-1
CDR3aa: SGWTSGTNEQF

v_gene: TRBV30
j_gene: TRBJ2-3
CDR3aa: AWSVSLSTDTQY

v_gene: TRBV5-1
j_gene: TRBJ2-5
CDR3aa: ASSLTVQETQY

v_gene: TRBV29-1
j_gene: TRBJ1-2
CDR3aa: SGREGYGYT

v_gene: TRBV19
j_gene: TRBJ2-7
CDR3aa: ASSISAAGAWDEQY

v_gene: TRBV29-1
j_gene: TRBJ1-2
CDR3aa: SVGQGEGYT

v_gene: TRBV5-1
j_gene: TRBJ2-1
CDR3aa: ASSLAGNPGNEQF

v_gene: TRBV10-3
j_gene: TRBJ1-1
CDR3aa: AISESLGKAF

v_gene: TRBV5-1
j_gene: TRBJ1-1
CDR3aa: ASSLEFGQGLSEAF

v_gene: TRBV29-1
j_gene: TRBJ2-6
CDR3aa: SVLSHSGANVLT

v_gene: TRBV30
j_gene: TRBJ1-2
CDR3aa: AWSDRVNGYT

v_gene: TRBV19
j_gene: TRBJ2-7
CDR3aa: ASGWTYEQY

v_gene: TRBV30
j_gene: TRBJ2-3
CDR3aa: AWSARDKQYDTQY

v_gene: TRBV7-2
j_gene: TRBJ2-7
CDR3aa: ASSSSSYEQY

v_gene: TRBV6-5
j_gene: TRBJ1-1
CDR3aa: ASSLAGGGTEAF

v_gene: TRBV12-5
j_gene: TRBJ2-5
CDR3aa: ASGLNQETQY

v_gene: TRBV6-1
j_gene: TRBJ1-3
CDR3aa: ASSEAAEGTGNTIY

v_gene: TRBV7-9
j_gene: TRBJ1-6
CDR3aa: ASSPTGTNSPLH